One sample yielded the 23 T cell receptor beta chains listed below, sequenced in a study of blood T cell repertoires in COVID-19. Here immunoSEQ multiplex PCR was the method, and the copy in TCRdb shows in-frame clones only, minus some. The table lists 200,000 to 300,000 clones, 86% of them singletons. The sequenced sample was peripheral blood. Receptors originate from a man aged 30 to 39 with active or convalescent COVID-19.

Worth noting for this clone: Different DNA sequences within this sample yield the same CDR3. CDR3 in amino acids: CASGRGSYEQYF. CDR3 nucleotide sequence: TGTGCCAGCGGGCGGGGCTCCTACGAGCAGTACTTC. J is TRBJ2-7 and V is TRBV12-3 or TRBV12-4; the D gene is possibly TRBD2 (6 bases). The V end lost 8 bases, the J end lost 0 bases, and 8 bases lay between the germline ends. The CDR3 is 12 amino acids.

In its sample, this clone was seen a few times. This rearrangement joins TRBV5-6 to TRBJ1-2; 10 positions match TRBD1. The V and J ends lost 5 bases and 4 bases, in that order; junction bases with no gene match: 5. CDR3 size: 14 residues. The germline V gene encodes CDR1 SGHDT and CDR2 YYEEEE. The CDR3 reads CASSRQGATYGYTF. DNA of the CDR3: TGTGCCAGCAGTCGACAGGGGGCGACCTATGGCTACACCTTC.

V gene TRBV2 combines with J gene TRBJ2-1, with D uncertain. V was cut by 3 bases and J by 4 bases, with 10 bases left in between. Germline CDR1 is SNHLY and CDR2 is FYNNEI. The CDR3 extends over 14 amino acids. The DNA for the CDR3 is TGTGCCAGCAGTGATCTGAGGTTGTACAATGAGCAGTTCTTC. It yields the protein CASSDLRLYNEQFF.

The rearrangement uses TRBV10-2 and TRBJ2-7, with D perhaps TRBD2 (6 bases). The CDR3 runs to 14 residues. Germline V gives CDR1 WSHSY, CDR2 SAAADI. Trimming shortened V by 7 bases and J by 4 bases, and 17 bases separated the two germline ends. The CDR3, as DNA: TGCGCCAGCAACGGTGGGGGGATGTCTTACGAGCAGTACTTC. Protein sequence: CASNGGGMSYEQYF.

The chain couples TRBV28 to TRBJ1-2; D not resolved. The CDR3 length is 14 residues. Germline lookup yields CDR1 MDHEN and CDR2 SYDVKM. Trimming removed 7 bases at V and 2 bases at J, with 14 bases between. CDR3 loop: CASTQVGFNYGYTF. CDR3 coding DNA: TGTGCCAGCACCCAGGTTGGGTTCAACTATGGCTACACCTTC.

The gene calls are TRBV10-1 and TRBJ2-3; TRBD1 is a possible D gene (5 bases). This CDR3 is 14 amino acids long. CDR1 and CDR2 from the germline V gene are WNHNN and SYGVQD (reference sequence). V lost 0 bases to trimming and J lost 6 bases, with 10 bases between them. CDR3 DNA sequence: TGCGCCAGCAGTGAGTCGGGGCCTACCGATACGCAGTATTTT. Its translation is CASSESGPTDTQYF.

V and J are TRBV5-1 and TRBJ1-2; no firm D call. Germline CDR1 and CDR2: SGHRS and YFSETQ. Trimming took off 4 bases at V and 7 bases at J, with 8 bases between the two ends. The CDR3 is 11 residues long. The CDR3: CASSRDFGYTF. In DNA form, the CDR3 reads TGCGCCAGCAGCAGAGACTTTGGCTACACCTTC.

The chain recombines TRBV9 with TRBJ1-3; TRBD1 might be the D (5 bases). V was clipped by 2 bases and J by 2 bases, with 8 bases between them. The germline CDR1 and CDR2 sequences are SGDLS and YYNGEE. This CDR3 region has 14 residues. The CDR3 spells CASSVDMAGNTIYF. CDR3 nucleotide sequence: TGTGCCAGCAGCGTGGACATGGCTGGAAACACCATATATTTT. Supplemented by reference TRBV9 and TRBJ1-3, the full variable domain reads DSGVTQTPKHLITATGQRVTLRCSPRSGDLSVYWYQQSLDQGLQFLIQYYNGEERAKGNILERFSAQQFPDLHSELNLSSLELGDSALYFCASSVDMAGNTIYFGEGSWLTVV.

The chain uses TRBV11-2 and TRBJ1-5, with unresolved D. This CDR3 is 15 amino acids long. Germline V gene lookup returns CDR1 SGHAT and CDR2 FQNNGV. V was cut by 1 base and J by 0 bases, with 7 bases left in between. The CDR3 loop reads CASSLGQSSNQPQHF. In DNA form, the CDR3 reads TGTGCCAGCAGCTTAGGTCAGTCTAGCAATCAGCCCCAGCATTTT.

V gene TRBV7-2 combines with J gene TRBJ2-3; 8 bases fit TRBD2. V dropped 2 bases and J dropped 3; count of bases not matched to a gene: 4. The CDR3 covers 15 residues. The germline V gene encodes CDR1 SGHTA and CDR2 FQGNSA. The CDR3 bases are TGTGCCAGCAGCTTAACGGGGGGGCCGACAGATACGCAGTATTTT. Translated, it gives CASSLTGGPTDTQYF.

This clone has only one observation. This chain connects TRBV9 to TRBJ1-1; 11 nucleotides line up with TRBD1. This CDR3 has 15 residues. Germline CDR1 SGDLS, CDR2 YYNGEE. With 3 bases clipped from V and 5 bases from J, the junction kept 6 bases outside the gene matches. Here the CDR3 DNA reads TGTGCCAGCAGCGCCGGGACAGGGGGTGATACTGAAGCTTTCTTT. It codes for CASSAGTGGDTEAFF. The full variable domain, in which reference TRBV9 and TRBJ1-1 provide the parts outside the CDR3, is DSGVTQTPKHLITATGQRVTLRCSPRSGDLSVYWYQQSLDQGLQFLIQYYNGEERAKGNILERFSAQQFPDLHSELNLSSLELGDSALYFCASSAGTGGDTEAFFGQGTRLTVV.

The rearrangement joins TRBV6-5 to TRBJ1-1; TRBD1 might be the D (6 bases). CDR1 and CDR2 (germline): MNHEY, SVGAGI. Trimming took off 8 bases at V and 3 bases at J, with 16 bases between the two ends. This CDR3 has 14 amino acids. The CDR3: CASSLQGHYTEAFF. The CDR3, as DNA: TGTGCCAGCTCACTACAGGGACATTACACTGAAGCTTTCTTT.

The chain links TRBV2 to TRBJ1-5, with TRBD1 matching 9 bases. This CDR3 has 17 residues. V shed 4 bases and J 2 bases; nucleotides not matched to a gene: 9. Germline V CDR1 and CDR2: SNHLY, FYNNEI. In DNA, the CDR3 is TGTGCCAGCAGTGGATTACAGGGGGCTAGCGGCAATCAGCCCCAGCATTTT. This gives the protein CASSGLQGASGNQPQHF.

The chain joins TRBV10-3 to TRBJ1-1; 8 bases fit TRBD1. Germline V gene sequence: CDR1 ENHRY, CDR2 SYGVKD. The CDR3 sequence is 16 residues long. The V gene end was trimmed by 5 bases and the J gene end by 6 bases; junction bases not matched to a gene: 14. The CDR3 sequence: CAISPNRRTGTAEAFF. The CDR3 DNA reads TGTGCCATCAGTCCCAATCGGAGGACAGGGACGGCTGAAGCTTTCTTT.

The chain is built from TRBV25-1 and TRBJ1-2; D is perhaps TRBD1 (6 bases). CDR1 and CDR2 (germline): MGHDK, SYGVNS. The ends were cut back, 7 bases at V and 8 bases at J, with 20 bases in the middle. This CDR3 spans 14 amino acids. This CDR3 reads CASTGQSNVLGYTF. The DNA for the CDR3 is TGTGCCAGCACAGGACAGAGTAACGTATTAGGCTACACCTTC.

Here the CDR3 DNA reads TGTGCCAGCAGCCAAGATGACCAGGGGCGGACCGGGGAGCTGTTTTTT. Its protein is CASSQDDQGRTGELFF. The chain is built from TRBV4-2 and TRBJ2-2, with a weak D call TRBD1 (6 bases). The V gene's germline CDR1 is LGHNA and CDR2 YNFKEQ. The V end was cut by 0 bases, the J end by 5 bases, with 13 bases between. CDR3 length: 16 residues.

This sequence joins TRBV20-1 and TRBJ2-7; a weak D match, TRBD2 (5 bases). The CDR3 totals 11 residues. The ends were cut back, 5 bases at V and 3 bases at J, with 8 bases in the middle. The V gene's germline CDR1 is DFQATT and CDR2 SNEGSKA (reference sequence). This CDR3 reads CSARGDYEQYF. The CDR3 DNA reads as TGCAGTGCTCGGGGAGACTACGAGCAGTACTTC.

This clone was counted once. V usage is TRBV5-1 and J usage is TRBJ1-3; 7 nucleotides agree with TRBD1. Per germline, CDR1 SGHRS and CDR2 YFSETQ. The CDR3 runs 15 residues. V gave up 2 bases and J gave up 1 base; unmatched junction bases: 3. CDR3 coding DNA: TGCGCCAGCAGCTTCGGCAGGGGGTCTGGAAACACCATATATTTT. It translates to CASSFGRGSGNTIYF. Variable domain in full (rest from reference TRBV5-1 and TRBJ1-3): KAGVTQTPRYLIKTRGQQVTLSCSPISGHRSVSWYQQTPGQGLQFLFEYFSETQRNKGNFPGRFSGRQFSNSRSEMNVSTLELGDSALYLCASSFGRGSGNTIYFGEGSWLTVV.

The chain has TRBV11-2 and TRBJ2-1; 7 positions agree with TRBD2. Per germline, CDR1 SGHAT and CDR2 FQNNGV. The CDR3 loop spans 14 amino acids. Trimming took 1 base from V and 9 from J; bases not matched to a gene: 6. The CDR3 here is CASSLGGGGIEQFF. The CDR3 DNA is TGTGCCAGCAGCTTAGGGGGGGGAGGAATTGAGCAGTTCTTC.

The chain carries TRBV6-5 and TRBJ1-3; no definite D call. The CDR3 is 16 amino acids. V lost 0 bases to trimming and J lost 0 bases, with 9 bases between them. Germline V CDR1 and CDR2: MNHEY, SVGAGI. The CDR3, as DNA: TGTGCCAGCAGTTACTCGAGTCCAGGCTCTGGAAACACCATATATTTT. Its translation is CASSYSSPGSGNTIYF.

The chain links TRBV3-1 (or the pseudogene TRBV3-2) to TRBJ2-3, with 13 bases aligning to TRBD2. The V and J ends lost 3 bases and 5 bases, in that order; junction bases with no gene match: 11. This CDR3 contains 18 residues. Germline CDR1 and CDR2: LGHDT and YNNKEL (reference sequence). The CDR3 DNA sequence: TGTGCCAGCAGCCAGACTAGCGGGGGGCCACCTCGTGTAGATACGCAGTATTTT. The encoded protein is CASSQTSGGPPRVDTQYF.

The CDR3 DNA is TGTGCCAGCAGCCCCCGGGGGAGAACCTACGAGCAGTACTTC. Amino acid sequence: CASSPRGRTYEQYF. The J gene is TRBJ2-7, the V gene TRBV7-9; D is possibly TRBD2 (6 bases). The ends were cut back, 5 bases at V and 2 bases at J, with 13 bases in the middle. Germline CDR1 is SEHNR and CDR2 is FQNEAQ (reference sequence). This CDR3 comprises 14 residues. Looking up the rest from reference TRBV7-9 and TRBJ2-7 gives the full variable domain: DTGVSQNPRHKITKRGQNVTFRCDPISEHNRLYWYRQTLGQGPEFLTYFQNEAQLEKSRLLSDRFSAERPKGSFSTLEIQRTEQGDSAMYLCASSPRGRTYEQYFGPGTRLTVT.

The chain employs TRBV27 and TRBJ2-7; TRBD1 might be the D (5 bases). Germline lookup yields CDR1 MNHEY and CDR2 SMNVEV (reference sequence). Trimming took 6 bases from V and 3 from J, leaving 9 bases between them. This CDR3 has 12 amino acids. CDR3 in amino acids: CASSYDSYEQYF. The CDR3 DNA reads as TGTGCCAGCAGCTACGACAGCTACGAGCAGTACTTC.